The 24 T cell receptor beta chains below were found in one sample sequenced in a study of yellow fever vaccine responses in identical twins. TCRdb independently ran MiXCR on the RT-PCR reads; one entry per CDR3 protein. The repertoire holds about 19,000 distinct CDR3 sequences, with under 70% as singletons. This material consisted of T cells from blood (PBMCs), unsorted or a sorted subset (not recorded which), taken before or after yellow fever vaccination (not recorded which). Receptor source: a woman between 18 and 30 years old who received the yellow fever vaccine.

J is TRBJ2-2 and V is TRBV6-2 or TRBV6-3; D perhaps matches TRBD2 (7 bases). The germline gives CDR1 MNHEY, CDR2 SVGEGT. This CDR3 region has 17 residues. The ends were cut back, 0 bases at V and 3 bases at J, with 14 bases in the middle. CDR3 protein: CASSYSKGGAHTGELFF. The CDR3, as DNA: TGTGCCAGCAGTTACTCGAAGGGGGGGGCCCACACCGGGGAGCTGTTTTTT.

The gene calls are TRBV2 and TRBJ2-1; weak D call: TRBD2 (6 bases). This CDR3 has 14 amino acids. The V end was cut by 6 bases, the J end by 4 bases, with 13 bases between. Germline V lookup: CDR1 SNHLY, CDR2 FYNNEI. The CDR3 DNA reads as TGTGCCAGCAGACCCGGGAGCCCGTACAATGAGCAGTTCTTC. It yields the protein CASRPGSPYNEQFF.

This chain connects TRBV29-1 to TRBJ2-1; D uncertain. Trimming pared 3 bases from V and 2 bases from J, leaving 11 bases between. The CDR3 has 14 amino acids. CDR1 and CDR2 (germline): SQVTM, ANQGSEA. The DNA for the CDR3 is TGCAGCGTTGACCGCGACTGGGCCTACAATGAGCAGTTCTTC. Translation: CSVDRDWAYNEQFF.

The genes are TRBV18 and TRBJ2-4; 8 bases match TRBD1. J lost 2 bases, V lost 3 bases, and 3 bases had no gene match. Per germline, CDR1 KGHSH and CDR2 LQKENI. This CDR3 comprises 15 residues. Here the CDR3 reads CASSPTGDSKNIQYF. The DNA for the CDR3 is TGTGCCAGCTCACCGACAGGGGATTCCAAAAACATTCAGTACTTC.

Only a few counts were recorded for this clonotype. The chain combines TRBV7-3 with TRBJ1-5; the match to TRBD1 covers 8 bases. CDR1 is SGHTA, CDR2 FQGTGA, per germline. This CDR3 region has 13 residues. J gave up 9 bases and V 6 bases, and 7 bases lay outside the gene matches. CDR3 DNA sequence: TGTGCCAGCAGTTTGGACAGGGAATGGCCCCAGCATTTT. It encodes CASSLDREWPQHF. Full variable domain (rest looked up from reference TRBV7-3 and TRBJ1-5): GAGVSQTPSNKVTEKGKYVELRCDPISGHTALYWYRQSLGQGPEFLIYFQGTGAADDSGLPNDRFFAVRPEGSVSTLKIQRTERGDSAVYLCASSLDREWPQHFGDGTRLSIL.

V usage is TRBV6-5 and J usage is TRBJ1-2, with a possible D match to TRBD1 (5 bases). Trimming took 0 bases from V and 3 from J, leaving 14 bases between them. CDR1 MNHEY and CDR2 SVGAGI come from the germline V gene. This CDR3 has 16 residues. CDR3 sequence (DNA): TGTGCCAGCAGTTACTCATTGGGGGTATGGTACTATGGCTACACCTTC. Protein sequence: CASSYSLGVWYYGYTF.

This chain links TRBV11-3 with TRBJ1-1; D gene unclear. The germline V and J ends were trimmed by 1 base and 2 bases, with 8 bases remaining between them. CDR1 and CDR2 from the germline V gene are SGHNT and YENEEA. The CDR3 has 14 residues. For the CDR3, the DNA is TGTGCCAGCAGCTTAGGTCCTTCAAACACTGAAGCTTTCTTT. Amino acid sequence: CASSLGPSNTEAFF.

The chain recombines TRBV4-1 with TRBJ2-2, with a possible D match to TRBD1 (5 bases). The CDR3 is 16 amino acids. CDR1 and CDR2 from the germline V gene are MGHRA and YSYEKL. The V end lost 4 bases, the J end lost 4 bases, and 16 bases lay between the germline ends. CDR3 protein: CASSPIGALGTGELFF. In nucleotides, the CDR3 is TGCGCCAGCAGCCCCATTGGGGCTTTGGGCACCGGGGAGCTGTTTTTT.

The CDR3 nucleotides read TGCGCCAGCAGCCAAGAGCCCGAAAGAAGATACGAGCAGTACGTC. This translates into CASSQEPERRYEQYV. The rearrangement links TRBV4-1 to TRBJ2-7, with D unresolved. The CDR3 totals 15 residues. V lost 0 bases and J lost 4, with 13 bases in between. From germline, CDR1 is MGHRA and CDR2 YSYEKL.

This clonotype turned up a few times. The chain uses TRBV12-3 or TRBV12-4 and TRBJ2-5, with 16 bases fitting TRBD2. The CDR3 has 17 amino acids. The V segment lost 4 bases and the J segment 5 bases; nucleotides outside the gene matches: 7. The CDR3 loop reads CASSSGLAGGPWETQYF. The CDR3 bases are TGTGCCAGCAGTTCGGGACTAGCGGGAGGGCCGTGGGAGACCCAGTACTTC.

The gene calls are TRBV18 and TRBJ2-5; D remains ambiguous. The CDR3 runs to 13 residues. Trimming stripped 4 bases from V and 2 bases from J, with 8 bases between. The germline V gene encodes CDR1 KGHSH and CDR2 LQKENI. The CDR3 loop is CASSLNHQETQYF. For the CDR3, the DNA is TGTGCCAGCTCACTGAACCATCAAGAGACCCAGTACTTC.

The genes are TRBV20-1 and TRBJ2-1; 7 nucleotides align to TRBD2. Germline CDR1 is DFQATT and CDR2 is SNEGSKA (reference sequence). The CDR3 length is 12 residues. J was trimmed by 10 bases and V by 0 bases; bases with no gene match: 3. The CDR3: CSARDLAGEQFF. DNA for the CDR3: TGCAGTGCTAGAGACTTAGCGGGCGAGCAGTTCTTC.

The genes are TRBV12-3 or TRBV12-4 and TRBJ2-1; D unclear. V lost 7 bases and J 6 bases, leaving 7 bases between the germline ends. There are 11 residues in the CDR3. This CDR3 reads CASTSTNEQFF. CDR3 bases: TGTGCCAGCACCTCGACCAATGAGCAGTTCTTC.

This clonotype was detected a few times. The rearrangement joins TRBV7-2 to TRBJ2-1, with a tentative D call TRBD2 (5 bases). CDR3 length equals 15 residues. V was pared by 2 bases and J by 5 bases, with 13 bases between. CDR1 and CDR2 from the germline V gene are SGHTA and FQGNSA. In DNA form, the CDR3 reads TGTGCCAGCAGCTTATCTAGCCGGTTCGACAATGAGCAGTTCTTC. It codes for CASSLSSRFDNEQFF.

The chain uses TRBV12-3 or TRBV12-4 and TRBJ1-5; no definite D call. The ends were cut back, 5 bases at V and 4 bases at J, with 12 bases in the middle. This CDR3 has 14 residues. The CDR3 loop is CASSRNNINQPQHF. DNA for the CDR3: TGTGCCAGCAGTCGGAACAATATTAATCAGCCCCAGCATTTT.

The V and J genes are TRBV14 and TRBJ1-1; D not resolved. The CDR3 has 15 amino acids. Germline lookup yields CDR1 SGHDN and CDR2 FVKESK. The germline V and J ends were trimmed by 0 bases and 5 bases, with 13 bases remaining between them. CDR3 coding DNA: TGTGCCAGCAGCCAAGAGCCGGGGAGTCGAACTGAAGCTTTCTTT. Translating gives CASSQEPGSRTEAFF.

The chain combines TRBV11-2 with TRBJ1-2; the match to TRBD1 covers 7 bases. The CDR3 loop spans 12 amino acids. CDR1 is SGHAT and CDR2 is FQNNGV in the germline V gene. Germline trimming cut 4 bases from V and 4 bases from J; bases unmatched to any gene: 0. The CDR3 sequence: CASSWTGYGYTF. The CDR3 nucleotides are TGTGCCAGCAGCTGGACAGGCTATGGCTACACCTTC.

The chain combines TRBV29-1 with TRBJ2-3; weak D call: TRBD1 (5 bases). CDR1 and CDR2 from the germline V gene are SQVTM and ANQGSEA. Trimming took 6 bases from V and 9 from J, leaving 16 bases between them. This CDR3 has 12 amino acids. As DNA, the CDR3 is TGCAGCGTCGCATCAGGGTTGGGGACGCAGTATTTT. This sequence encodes CSVASGLGTQYF.

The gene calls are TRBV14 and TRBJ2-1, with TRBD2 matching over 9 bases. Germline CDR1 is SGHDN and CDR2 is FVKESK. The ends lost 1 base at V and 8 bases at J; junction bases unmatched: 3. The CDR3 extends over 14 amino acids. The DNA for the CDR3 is TGTGCCAGCAGCCAAGTAGCGGGGGCCGATGAGCAGTTCTTC. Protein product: CASSQVAGADEQFF.

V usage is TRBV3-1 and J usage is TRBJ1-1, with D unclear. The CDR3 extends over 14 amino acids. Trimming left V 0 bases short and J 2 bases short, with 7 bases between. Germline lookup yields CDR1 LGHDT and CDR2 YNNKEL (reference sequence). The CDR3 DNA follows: TGTGCCAGCAGCCAAGAATCGGCAAACACTGAAGCTTTCTTT. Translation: CASSQESANTEAFF.

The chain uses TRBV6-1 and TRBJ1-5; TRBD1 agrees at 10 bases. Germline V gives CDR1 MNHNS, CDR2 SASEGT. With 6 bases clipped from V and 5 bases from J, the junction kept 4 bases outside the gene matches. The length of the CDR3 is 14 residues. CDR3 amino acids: CASRGQGLDQPQHF. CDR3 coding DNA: TGTGCCAGCAGGGGACAGGGGCTAGATCAGCCCCAGCATTTT.

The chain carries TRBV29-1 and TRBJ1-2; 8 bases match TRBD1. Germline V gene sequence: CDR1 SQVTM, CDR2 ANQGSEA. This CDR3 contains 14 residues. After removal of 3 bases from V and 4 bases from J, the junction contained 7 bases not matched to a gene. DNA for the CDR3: TGCAGCGTTGATGTGGGACAGGCGATCTATGGCTACACCTTC. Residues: CSVDVGQAIYGYTF. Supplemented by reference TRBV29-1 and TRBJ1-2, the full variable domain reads SAVISQKPSRDICQRGTSLTIQCQVDSQVTMMFWYRQQPGQSLTLIATANQGSEATYESGFVIDKFPISRPNLTFSTLTVSNMSPEDSSIYLCSVDVGQAIYGYTFGSGTRLTVV.

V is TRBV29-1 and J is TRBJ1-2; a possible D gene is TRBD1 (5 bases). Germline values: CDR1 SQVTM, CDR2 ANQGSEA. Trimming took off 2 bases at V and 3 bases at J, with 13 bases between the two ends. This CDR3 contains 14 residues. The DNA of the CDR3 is TGCAGCGTTGAAAGTCCGGGGCTCTACTATGGCTACACCTTC. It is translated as CSVESPGLYYGYTF.

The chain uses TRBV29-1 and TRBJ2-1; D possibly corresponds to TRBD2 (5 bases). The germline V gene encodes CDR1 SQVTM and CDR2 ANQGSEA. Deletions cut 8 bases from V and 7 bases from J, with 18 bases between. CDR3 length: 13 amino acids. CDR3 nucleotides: TGCAGCTACCGGCGGGCCGCCGGGAATGAGCAGTTCTTC. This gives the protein CSYRRAAGNEQFF.